This T cell receptor (beta chain) derives from a study of T-cell memory formation after mild COVID-19. Study background: Each donor largely had its own TCR clusters.

This clonotype was counted at least ten times. What it binds is unknown. Via MiXCR, TCRdb re-called the 5' RACE reads, giving one row per CDR3 protein. The table has roughly 300,000 distinct CDR3 sequences, roughly 13% seen once. This CDR3 has 13 amino acids. V was cut by 2 bases and J by 3 bases, with 7 bases left in between. Germline V gives CDR1 MNHEY, CDR2 SVGEGT. Study outcomes and limitations: In second-wave clones peaking day 37, SARS-CoV-2 specificity remained unconfirmed. Pre-infection memory contained some responding clones, which suggested that cross-reactive memory had joined.

This chain uses TRBV6-2 or TRBV6-3 with TRBJ2-5; D is possibly TRBD2 (5 bases). Sequencing used PBMCs or a T cell subset sorted from them (not recorded which). The sequence was collected from a man aged 18 to 29 who had mild COVID-19 (a few samples of this study predate the infection). Cell type and time point are not known. This CDR3 reads CASSYRTEETQYF. The DNA of the CDR3 is TGTGCCAGCAGTTACAGGACTGAAGAGACCCAGTACTTC.